The clone carrying this T cell receptor beta chain was seen more than once but under ten times. The sample belongs to a study of T cells in Graves' hyperthyroidism and ophthalmopathy. RNA transcripts served as the template for amplifying TCR beta CDR3 regions. HTBI primers were used for first-round RT-PCR of the TCR CDR3. TCRdb ran MiXCR on the multiplex PCR reads and lists one entry per CDR3 protein. Here the sample spans approximately 420,000 distinct CDR3 sequences, about 15% being singletons. Germline CDR1 MNHNS, CDR2 SASEGT. The CDR3 runs to 15 residues. J gave up 0 bases and V 5 bases, and 3 bases lay outside the gene matches.

The chain carries TRBV6-1 and TRBJ2-1; TRBD1 matches 8 bases. The receptor's source is a woman in her thirties with Graves' hyperthyroidism. The sequencing sample was made of blood. CDR3 coding DNA: TGTGCCAGCAGTCCGACAGGGGCCTCCTACAATGAGCAGTTCTTC. Protein: CASSPTGASYNEQFF.